This TCR beta chain is drawn from a study of identical twins. This CDR3 is 17 amino acids long. The V gene lost 4 bases and the J gene lost 2 bases, with 21 bases spanning the gap. Germline CDR1 LNHDA, CDR2 SQIVND (reference sequence). MiXCR, run by TCRdb on the 5' RACE reads, gives a single entry per CDR3 protein. Of over 250,000 distinct CDR3 sequences detected, more than 8% appear once; the ten largest clones hold 7% to 8.5%. This sample also belongs to another study, concerning yellow fever vaccine responses in identical twins.

This clonotype was sampled from a woman younger than 35 in good health. The sequencing input was CD8+ T cells sorted from blood. The chain uses TRBV19 and TRBJ2-7; D may correspond to TRBD1 or TRBD2 (5 bases each). The CDR3 DNA reads as TGTGCCAGTAGTAACCGCCCAGGGACGGCTACTACCTACGAGCAGTACTTC. It yields the protein CASSNRPGTATTYEQYF.